This entry lists 9 T cell receptor beta chains sequenced from one sample in a study of cytomegalovirus exposure and HLA in healthy donors. Primers for the PCR totalled 60 Vbeta and 13 Jbeta. Produced via immunoSEQ multiplex PCR; TCRdb's table is partial and in-frame only. Recorded for this sample: about 100,000 clones. Sequences were obtained from PBMCs. The receptors were sampled from a girl aged 5-17 years in good health and CMV-seropositive.

Points on this clone: Other DNA sequences in the same sample also yield this CDR3. V gene TRBV29-1 combines with J gene TRBJ2-1, with a weak D call TRBD2 (5 bases). The CDR3 extends over 14 amino acids. Per the germline V gene, CDR1 is SQVTM and CDR2 is ANQGSEA. With 3 bases removed from V and 1 base from J, the gap between germline ends came to 10 bases. The CDR3 is CSVDAGSSYNEQFF. The CDR3 bases are TGCAGCGTTGATGCGGGTTCATCCTACAATGAGCAGTTCTTC.

This sequence joins TRBV10-3 and TRBJ2-5; tentatively, D is TRBD2 (5 bases). Germline V gene sequence: CDR1 ENHRY, CDR2 SYGVKD. The CDR3 sequence is 15 residues long. Trimming cost V 2 bases and J 0 bases, with 10 bases left between them. The CDR3 region has the DNA TGTGCCATCAGTGAGGAGGGCAGCTACCAAGAGACCCAGTACTTC. It specifies CAISEEGSYQETQYF.

The chain employs TRBV4-3 and TRBJ2-3; the D gene is possibly TRBD2 (7 bases). This CDR3 has 17 amino acids. Germline lookup yields CDR1 LGHNA and CDR2 YSLEER. V was trimmed by 0 bases and J by 5 bases, leaving 18 bases between them. The CDR3 DNA follows: TGCGCCAGCAGCCAAGAAGGGTTGAGGGGGGGCAGAGATACGCAGTATTTT. It translates to CASSQEGLRGGRDTQYF.

This chain joins TRBV18 and TRBJ2-2; a possible D gene is TRBD2 (5 bases). The CDR3 runs 18 residues. CDR1 and CDR2 (germline): KGHSH, LQKENI. The germline V and J ends were trimmed by 0 bases and 1 base, with 15 bases remaining between them. DNA of the CDR3: TGTGCCAGCTCACCACCGTCGTTATCGGGGAGGAACACCGGGGAGCTGTTTTTT. Protein sequence: CASSPPSLSGRNTGELFF.

This chain joins TRBV19 and TRBJ1-2; no firm D call. V shed 0 bases and J shed 7 bases, with 12 bases lying between them. The CDR3 runs 14 residues. CDR1 LNHDA and CDR2 SQIVND come from the germline V gene (reference sequence). In nucleotides, the CDR3 is TGTGCCAGTAGTATAGATGACGGAGCCCTTGGCTACACCTTC. Its translation: CASSIDDGALGYTF. The full variable domain, in which reference TRBV19 and TRBJ1-2 provide the parts outside the CDR3, is DGGITQSPKYLFRKEGQNVTLSCEQNLNHDAMYWYRQDPGQGLRLIYYSQIVNDFQKGDIAEGYSVSREKKESFPLTVTSAQKNPTAFYLCASSIDDGALGYTFGSGTRLTVV.

The chain employs TRBV4-1 and TRBJ2-2, with 14 bases that match TRBD2. Germline-derived CDR1 and CDR2 are MGHRA and YSYEKL. V lost 0 bases and J lost 4; bases outside the gene matches: 7. The CDR3 spans 19 residues. For the CDR3, the DNA is TGCGCCAGCAGCCAAGATCTAGGACTAGCGGGGGGCCTCACCGGGGAGCTGTTTTTT. Residues: CASSQDLGLAGGLTGELFF.

The chain is built from TRBV30 and TRBJ1-3; 7 bases agree with TRBD1. J was trimmed by 3 bases and V by 4 bases; bases with no gene match: 0. Per the germline V gene, CDR1 is GTSNPN and CDR2 is SVGIG (reference sequence). There are 12 residues in the CDR3. In DNA form, the CDR3 reads TGTGCCTGGACAGGGGGTGGAAACACCATATATTTT. This gives the protein CAWTGGGNTIYF. Drawing the rest from reference TRBV30 and TRBJ1-3, the complete variable domain is SQTIHQWPATLVQPVGSPLSLECTVEGTSNPNLYWYRQAAGRGLQLLFYSVGIGQISSEVPQNLSASRPQDRQFILSSKKLLLSDSGFYLCAWTGGGNTIYFGEGSWLTVV.

This chain connects TRBV6-1 to TRBJ1-2; a possible D gene is TRBD1 (6 bases). The V end lost 0 bases, the J end lost 4 bases, and 9 bases lay between the germline ends. Germline assignment: CDR1 MNHNS and CDR2 SASEGT. There are 14 residues in the CDR3. DNA for the CDR3: TGTGCCAGCAGTGAAGCGAGGACAGCCTATGGCTACACCTTC. This gives the protein CASSEARTAYGYTF.

This chain uses TRBV4-3 with TRBJ1-2, with D hard to call. CDR1 LGHNA and CDR2 YSLEER come from the germline V gene. The V end lost 0 bases, the J end lost 4 bases, and 15 bases lay between the germline ends. The CDR3 runs 16 residues. The CDR3 DNA reads as TGCGCCAGCAGCCAAGATCGTCGAGGTTTCGGCTATGGCTACACCTTC. Translated: CASSQDRRGFGYGYTF.